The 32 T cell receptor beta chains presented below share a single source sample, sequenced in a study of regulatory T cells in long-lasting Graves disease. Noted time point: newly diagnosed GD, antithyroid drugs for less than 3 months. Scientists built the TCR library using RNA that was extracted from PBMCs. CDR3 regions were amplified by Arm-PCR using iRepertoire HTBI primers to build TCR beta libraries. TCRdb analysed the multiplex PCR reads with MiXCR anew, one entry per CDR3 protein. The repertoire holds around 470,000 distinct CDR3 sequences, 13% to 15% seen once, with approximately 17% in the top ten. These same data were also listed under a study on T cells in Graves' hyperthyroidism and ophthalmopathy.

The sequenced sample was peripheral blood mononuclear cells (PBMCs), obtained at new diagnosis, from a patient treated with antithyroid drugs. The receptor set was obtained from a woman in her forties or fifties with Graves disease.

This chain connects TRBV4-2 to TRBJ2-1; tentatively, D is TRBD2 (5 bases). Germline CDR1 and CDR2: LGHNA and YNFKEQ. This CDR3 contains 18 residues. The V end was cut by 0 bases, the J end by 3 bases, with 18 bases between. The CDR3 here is CASSQERLDFDFYNEQFF. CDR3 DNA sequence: TGTGCCAGCAGCCAAGAGAGGTTGGACTTCGATTTCTACAATGAGCAGTTCTTC.

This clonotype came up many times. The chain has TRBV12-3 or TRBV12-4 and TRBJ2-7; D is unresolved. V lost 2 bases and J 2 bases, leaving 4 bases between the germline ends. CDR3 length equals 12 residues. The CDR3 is CASSLHPYEQYF. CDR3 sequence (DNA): TGTGCCAGCAGTTTACACCCCTACGAGCAGTACTTC.

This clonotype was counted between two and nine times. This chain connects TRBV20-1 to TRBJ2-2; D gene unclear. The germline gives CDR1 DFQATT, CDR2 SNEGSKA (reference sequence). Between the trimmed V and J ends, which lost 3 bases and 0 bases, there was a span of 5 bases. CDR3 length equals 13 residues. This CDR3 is CSASGSNTGELFF. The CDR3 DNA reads TGCAGTGCTAGCGGATCGAACACCGGGGAGCTGTTTTTT.

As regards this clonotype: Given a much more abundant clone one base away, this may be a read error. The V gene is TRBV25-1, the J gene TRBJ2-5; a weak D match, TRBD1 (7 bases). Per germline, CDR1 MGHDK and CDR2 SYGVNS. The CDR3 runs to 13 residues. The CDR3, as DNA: TGTGTCAGCAGGGGGGAGTACCAAGAGACCCAGTACTTC. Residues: CVSRGEYQETQYF.

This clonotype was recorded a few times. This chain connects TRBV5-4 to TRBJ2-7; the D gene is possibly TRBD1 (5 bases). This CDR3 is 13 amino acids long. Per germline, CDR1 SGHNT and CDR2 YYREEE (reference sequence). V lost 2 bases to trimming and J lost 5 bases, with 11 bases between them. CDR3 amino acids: CASSFGADDEQYF. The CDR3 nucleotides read TGTGCCAGCAGCTTTGGGGCAGATGACGAGCAGTACTTC.

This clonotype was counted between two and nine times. The CDR3 loop reads CASSSTGVGLNEQFF. The CDR3 bases are TGTGCCAGCAGTTCCACGGGAGTGGGGCTCAATGAGCAGTTCTTC. V is TRBV28 and J is TRBJ2-1; D is possibly TRBD2 (6 bases). Germline CDR1 is MDHEN and CDR2 is SYDVKM. The germline V and J ends were trimmed by 4 bases and 6 bases, with 16 bases remaining between them. The CDR3 totals 15 residues.

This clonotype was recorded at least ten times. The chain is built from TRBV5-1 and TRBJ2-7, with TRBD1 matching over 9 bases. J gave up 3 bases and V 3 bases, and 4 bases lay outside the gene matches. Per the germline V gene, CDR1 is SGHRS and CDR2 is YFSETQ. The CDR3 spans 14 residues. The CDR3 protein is CASSSSTGGYEQYF. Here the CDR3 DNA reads TGCGCCAGCAGCTCATCGACAGGGGGCTACGAGCAGTACTTC.

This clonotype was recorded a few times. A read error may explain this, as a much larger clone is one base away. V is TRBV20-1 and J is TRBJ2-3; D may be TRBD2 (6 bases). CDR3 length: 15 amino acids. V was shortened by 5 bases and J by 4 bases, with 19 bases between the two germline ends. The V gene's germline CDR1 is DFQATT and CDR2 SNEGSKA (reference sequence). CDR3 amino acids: CSAPGLTGPSDTQYF. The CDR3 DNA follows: TGCAGTGCTCCCGGACTAACGGGTCCATCAGATACGCAGTATTTT.

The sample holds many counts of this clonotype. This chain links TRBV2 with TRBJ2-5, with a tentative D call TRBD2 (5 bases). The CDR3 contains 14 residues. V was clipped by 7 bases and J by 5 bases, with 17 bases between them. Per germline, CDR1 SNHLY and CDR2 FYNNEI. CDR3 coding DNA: TGTGCCAGCAACGAGGGATCGGCTATCGAGACCCAGTACTTC. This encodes CASNEGSAIETQYF.

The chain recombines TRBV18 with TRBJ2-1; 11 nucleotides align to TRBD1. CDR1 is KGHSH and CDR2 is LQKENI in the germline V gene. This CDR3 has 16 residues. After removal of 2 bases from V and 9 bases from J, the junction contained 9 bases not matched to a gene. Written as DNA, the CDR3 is TGTGCCAGCTCACCATTTCGCCGGACAGGGGGCGGTGAGCAGTTCTTC. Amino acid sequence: CASSPFRRTGGGEQFF. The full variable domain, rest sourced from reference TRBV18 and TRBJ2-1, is NAGVMQNPRHLVRRRGQEARLRCSPMKGHSHVYWYRQLPEEGLKFMVYLQKENIIDESGMPKERFSAEFPKEGPSILRIQQVVRGDSAAYFCASSPFRRTGGGEQFFGPGTRLTVL.

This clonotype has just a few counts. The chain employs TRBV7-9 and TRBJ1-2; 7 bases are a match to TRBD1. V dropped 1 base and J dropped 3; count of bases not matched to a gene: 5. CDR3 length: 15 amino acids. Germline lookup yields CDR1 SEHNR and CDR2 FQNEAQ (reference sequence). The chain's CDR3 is CASSLVSTGYYGYTF. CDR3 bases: TGTGCCAGCAGCTTAGTCTCGACAGGGTACTATGGCTACACCTTC.

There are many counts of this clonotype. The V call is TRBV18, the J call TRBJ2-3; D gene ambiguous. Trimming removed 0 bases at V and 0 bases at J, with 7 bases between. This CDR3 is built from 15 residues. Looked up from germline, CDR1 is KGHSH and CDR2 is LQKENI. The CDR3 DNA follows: TGTGCCAGCTCACCACCAGGATCTAGCACAGATACGCAGTATTTT. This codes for CASSPPGSSTDTQYF.

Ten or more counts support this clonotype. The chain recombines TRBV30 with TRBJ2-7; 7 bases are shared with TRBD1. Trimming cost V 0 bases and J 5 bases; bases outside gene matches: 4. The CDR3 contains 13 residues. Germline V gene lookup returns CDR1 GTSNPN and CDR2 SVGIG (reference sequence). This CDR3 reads CAWSVQGFNEQYF. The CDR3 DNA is TGTGCCTGGAGTGTACAGGGGTTCAACGAGCAGTACTTC.

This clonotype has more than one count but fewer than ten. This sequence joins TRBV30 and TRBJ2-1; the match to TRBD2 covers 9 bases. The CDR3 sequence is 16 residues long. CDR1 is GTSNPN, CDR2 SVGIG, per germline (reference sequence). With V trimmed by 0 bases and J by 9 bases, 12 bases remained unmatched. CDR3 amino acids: CAWSVIPGGAGGEQFF. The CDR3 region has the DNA TGTGCCTGGAGTGTAATCCCGGGTGGAGCGGGAGGTGAGCAGTTCTTC.

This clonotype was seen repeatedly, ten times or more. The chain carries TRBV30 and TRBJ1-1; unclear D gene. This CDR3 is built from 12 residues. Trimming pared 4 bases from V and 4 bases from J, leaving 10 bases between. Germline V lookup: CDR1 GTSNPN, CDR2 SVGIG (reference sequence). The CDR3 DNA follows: TGTGCCTGGATGAACTCGGGCACTGAAGCTTTCTTT. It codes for CAWMNSGTEAFF.

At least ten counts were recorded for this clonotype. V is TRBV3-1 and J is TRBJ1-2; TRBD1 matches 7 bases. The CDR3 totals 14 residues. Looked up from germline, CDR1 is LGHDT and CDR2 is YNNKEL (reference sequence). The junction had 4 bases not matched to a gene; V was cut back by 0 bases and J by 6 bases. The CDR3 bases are TGTGCCAGCAGCCAAGAACAGGGGCGAGATGGCTACACCTTC. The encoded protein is CASSQEQGRDGYTF. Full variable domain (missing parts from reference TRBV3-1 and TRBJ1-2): DTAVSQTPKYLVTQMGNDKSIKCEQNLGHDTMYWYKQDSKKFLKIMFSYNNKELIINETVPNRFSPKSPDKAHLNLHINSLELGDSAVYFCASSQEQGRDGYTFGSGTRLTVV.

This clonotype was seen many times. This CDR3 reads CASSQMDPSTDTQYF. The CDR3 region has the DNA TGTGCCAGCAGCCAAATGGATCCTAGCACAGATACGCAGTATTTT. The rearrangement joins TRBV3-1 to TRBJ2-3; D is unresolved. The CDR3 length is 15 residues. V was trimmed by 2 bases and J by 0 bases, leaving 9 bases between them. Germline V CDR1 and CDR2: LGHDT, YNNKEL (reference sequence).

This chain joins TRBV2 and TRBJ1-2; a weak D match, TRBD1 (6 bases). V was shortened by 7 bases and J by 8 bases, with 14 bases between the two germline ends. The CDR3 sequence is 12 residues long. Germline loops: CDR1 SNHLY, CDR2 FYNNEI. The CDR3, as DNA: TGTGCCAGCACGGGGGGGGCCGGGGGCTACACCTTC. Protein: CASTGGAGGYTF.

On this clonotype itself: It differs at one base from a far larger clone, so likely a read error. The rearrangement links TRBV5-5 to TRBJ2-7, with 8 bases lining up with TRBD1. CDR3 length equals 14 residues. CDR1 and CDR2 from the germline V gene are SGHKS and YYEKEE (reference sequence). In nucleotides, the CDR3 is TGCGCCAGCAGCTTCTGGACAGGGACGAACGAGCAGTACTTC. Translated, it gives CASSFWTGTNEQYF.

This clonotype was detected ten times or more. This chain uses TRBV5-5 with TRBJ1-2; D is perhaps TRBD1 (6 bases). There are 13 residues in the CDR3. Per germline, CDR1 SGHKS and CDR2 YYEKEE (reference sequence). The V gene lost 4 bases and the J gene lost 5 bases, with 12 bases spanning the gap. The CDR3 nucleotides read TGTGCCAGCAGCCTCGGGGGCCGGTATGGCTACACCTTC. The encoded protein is CASSLGGRYGYTF.

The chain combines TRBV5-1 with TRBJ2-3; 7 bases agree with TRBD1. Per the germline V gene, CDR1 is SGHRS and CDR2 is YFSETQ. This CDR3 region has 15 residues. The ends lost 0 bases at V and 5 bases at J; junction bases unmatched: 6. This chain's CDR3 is CASSLEDRTGDTQYF. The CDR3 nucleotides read TGCGCCAGCAGCTTGGAAGACAGGACAGGAGATACGCAGTATTTT.

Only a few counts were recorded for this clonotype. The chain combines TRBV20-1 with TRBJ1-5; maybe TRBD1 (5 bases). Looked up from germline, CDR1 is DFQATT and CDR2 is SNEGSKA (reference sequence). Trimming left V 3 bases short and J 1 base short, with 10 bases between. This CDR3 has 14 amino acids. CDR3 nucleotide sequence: TGCAGTGCTAGGACGACAGTGAGCAATCAGCCCCAGCATTTT. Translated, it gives CSARTTVSNQPQHF.

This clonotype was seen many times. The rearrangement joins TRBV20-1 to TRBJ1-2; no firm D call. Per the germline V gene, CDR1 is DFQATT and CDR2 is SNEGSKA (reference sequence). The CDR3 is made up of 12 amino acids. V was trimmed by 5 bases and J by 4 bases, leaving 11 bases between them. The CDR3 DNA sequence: TGCAGTGCTCCTCACGTTCGCTATGGCTACACCTTC. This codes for CSAPHVRYGYTF.

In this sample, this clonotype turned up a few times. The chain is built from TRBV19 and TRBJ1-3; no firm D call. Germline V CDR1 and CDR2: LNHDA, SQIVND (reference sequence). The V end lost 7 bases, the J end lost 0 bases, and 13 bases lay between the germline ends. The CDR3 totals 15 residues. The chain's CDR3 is CASNQDRDSGNTIYF. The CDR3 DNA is TGTGCCAGTAACCAAGACCGAGACTCTGGAAACACCATATATTTT.

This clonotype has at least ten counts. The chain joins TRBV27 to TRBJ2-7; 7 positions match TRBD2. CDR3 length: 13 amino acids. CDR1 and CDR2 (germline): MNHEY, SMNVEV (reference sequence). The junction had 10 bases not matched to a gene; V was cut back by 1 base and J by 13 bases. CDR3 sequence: CASSLFGDYRFYF. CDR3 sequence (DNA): TGTGCCAGCAGTTTATTCGGGGACTACCGATTTTACTTC.

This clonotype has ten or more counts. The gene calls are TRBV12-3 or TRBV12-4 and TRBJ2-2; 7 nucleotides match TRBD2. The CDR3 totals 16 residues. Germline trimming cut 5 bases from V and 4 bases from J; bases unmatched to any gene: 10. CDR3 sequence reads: CASSLGLGLGTGELFF. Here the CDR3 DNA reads TGTGCCAGCAGTCTCGGACTAGGTTTGGGCACCGGGGAGCTGTTTTTT.

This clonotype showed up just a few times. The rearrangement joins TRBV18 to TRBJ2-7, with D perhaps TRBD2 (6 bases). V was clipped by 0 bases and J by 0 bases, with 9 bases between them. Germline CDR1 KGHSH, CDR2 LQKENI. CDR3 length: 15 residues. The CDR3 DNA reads TGTGCCAGCTCACCACCTGGAGGGAGCTCCTACGAGCAGTACTTC. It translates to CASSPPGGSSYEQYF. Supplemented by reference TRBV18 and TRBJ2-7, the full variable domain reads NAGVMQNPRHLVRRRGQEARLRCSPMKGHSHVYWYRQLPEEGLKFMVYLQKENIIDESGMPKERFSAEFPKEGPSILRIQQVVRGDSAAYFCASSPPGGSSYEQYFGPGTRLTVT.

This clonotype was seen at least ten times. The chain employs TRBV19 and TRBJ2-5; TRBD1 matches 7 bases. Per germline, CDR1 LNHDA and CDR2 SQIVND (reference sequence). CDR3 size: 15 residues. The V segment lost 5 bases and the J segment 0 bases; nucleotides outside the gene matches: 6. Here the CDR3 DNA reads TGTGCCAGTAGTCCCCGGACAGGTAACCAAGAGACCCAGTACTTC. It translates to CASSPRTGNQETQYF.

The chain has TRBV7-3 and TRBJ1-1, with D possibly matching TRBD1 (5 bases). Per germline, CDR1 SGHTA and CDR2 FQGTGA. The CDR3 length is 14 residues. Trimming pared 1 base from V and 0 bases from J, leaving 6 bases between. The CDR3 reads CASSLMGLNTEAFF. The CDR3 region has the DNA TGTGCCAGCAGCTTAATGGGGCTGAACACTGAAGCTTTCTTT.

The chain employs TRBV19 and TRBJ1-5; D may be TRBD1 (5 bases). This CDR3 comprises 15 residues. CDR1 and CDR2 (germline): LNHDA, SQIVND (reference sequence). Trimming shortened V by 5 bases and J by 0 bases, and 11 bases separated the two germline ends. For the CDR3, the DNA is TGTGCCAGTAGTGGAGACAGTGGTAGCAATCAGCCCCAGCATTTT. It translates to CASSGDSGSNQPQHF.

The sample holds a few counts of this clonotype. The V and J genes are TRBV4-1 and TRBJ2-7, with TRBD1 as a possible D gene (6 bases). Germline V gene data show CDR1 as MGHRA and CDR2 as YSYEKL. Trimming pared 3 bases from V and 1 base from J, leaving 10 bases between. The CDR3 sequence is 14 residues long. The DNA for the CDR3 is TGCGCCAGCAGCCAGGGGACACAATCCTACGAGCAGTACTTC. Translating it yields CASSQGTQSYEQYF.

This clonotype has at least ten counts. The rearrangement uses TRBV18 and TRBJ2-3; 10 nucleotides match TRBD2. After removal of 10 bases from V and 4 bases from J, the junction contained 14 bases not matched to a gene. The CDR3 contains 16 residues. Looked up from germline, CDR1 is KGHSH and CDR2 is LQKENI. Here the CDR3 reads CATKPGSSGSADTQYF. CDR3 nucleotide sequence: TGTGCCACCAAACCGGGGTCTAGCGGGAGTGCAGATACGCAGTATTTT. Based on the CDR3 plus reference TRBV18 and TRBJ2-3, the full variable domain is NAGVMQNPRHLVRRRGQEARLRCSPMKGHSHVYWYRQLPEEGLKFMVYLQKENIIDESGMPKERFSAEFPKEGPSILRIQQVVRGDSAAYFCATKPGSSGSADTQYFGPGTRLTVL.